This is a list of T cell receptor beta chains from one sample in a study of early stage breast cancer tumors. Sequenced by immunoSEQ multiplex PCR; TCRdb stores in-frame clones only, minus some. This sample has more than 65,000 clones; 65% to 85% occur once, and the top ten carry approximately 4.5%. The sequencing sample was made of blood. The receptors were gathered from a person aged 35 to 50 with breast cancer. Each CDR3 is given with its conserved first and last residue.

16 | TRBV29-1 | CSVLGQFPSSYNEQFF
11 | TRBV7-9 | CASSSDRVLFF
15 | TRBV7-9 | CASSFTGWTNTEAFF
15 | TRBV5-1 | CASKGSSGSHDTQYF
13 | TRBV28 | CASSRQGPDTQYF
16 | TRBV4-1 | CASSQDAHRGRETQYF
15 | TRBV19 | CATTNPGQANNEQFF
15 | TRBV7-6 | CASSRSNRANTEAFF
17 | TRBV4-2 | CASSQDMSAGYYNEQFF
17 | TRBV7-9 | CASSPRTSGRYQETQYF
12 | TRBV6-6 | CASSYTHNEQFF
15 | TRBV5-5 | CASSPPGLARNEQFF
15 | TRBV19 | CASSPHGGLNTEAFF
16 | TRBV6-5 | CASSWGRNSGANVLTF
19 | TRBV28 | CASSPHANRGEKTNEKLFF
14 | TRBV5-5 | CASSLINMNTEAFF
17 | TRBV27 | CASSLSKSGGGNQPQHF
16 | TRBV28 | CASSPHPGPKNTEAFF
16 | TRBV10-3 | CAISESDVSGANVLTF
16 | TRBV5-1 | CASSLGLSSSYNEQFF
11 | TRBV7-9 | CAGGVSDTQYF
14 | TRBV11-2 | CASSSGLAGDEQFF
14 | TRBV7-9 | CASSQQGHNTEAFF
14 | TRBV6-5 | CASSPLWTNTEAFF
13 | TRBV29-1 | CSVTGSSNYGYTF
15 | TRBV6-4 | CASSKQESSYNEQFF
11 | TRBV5-4 | CASTFNTEAFF
14 | TRBV7-9 | CASSGRVQADTQYF
12 | TRBV30 | CAWSSLKEKLFF
15 | TRBV5-1 | CASSLRQGPSYEQYF
14 | TRBV7-3 | CASSTNPGSTEAFF
15 | TRBV2 | CASSADRVGTDTQYF
17 | TRBV30 | CAWSRRLADIISYEQYF
16 | TRBV7-9 | CASSLNGGLSYNEQFF
14 | TRBV28 | CASRSGTYYSSKYF
14 | TRBV7-6 | CASSLAAGGGEQFF
15 | TRBV4-2 | CASSRGRGSQEKLFF
14 | TRBV28 | CASSLLLGNEKLFF
19 | TRBV5-3 | CARRQTTLLAGVNTDTQYF
15 | TRBV4-2 | CASSQDGGADTEAFF
15 | TRBV2 | CASSFDDWGNQPQHF
14 | TRBV6-1 | CASRAPTAPETQYF
15 | TRBV19 | CASSQTVGPITEAFF
15 | TRBV30 | CAWRLAGLSYNEQFF
16 | TRBV28 | CASRSSQGSGANVLTF
15 | TRBV18 | CASSPDRANTGELFF
16 | TRBV7-6 | CASSLSPSGGQETQYF
14 | TRBV4-1 | CASTRTSGIYEQYF
15 | TRBV5-1 | CASSLVPGQGNEQFF
13 | TRBV11-2 | CAVGAGEAGELFF
15 | TRBV19 | CASSIEGGTGYEQYF
15 | TRBV5-1 | CASSTGHSSGNTIYF
13 | TRBV6-5 | CASSWETGEPQHF
17 | TRBV19 | CASSYNNPRDRGYEQYF
16 | TRBV7-8 | CASSQRTEPSTDTQYF
14 | TRBV15 | CATSRGGGRETQYF
15 | TRBV4-2 | CASSQDGRGDTEAFF
15 | TRBV19 | CASIDRAANTGELFF
15 | TRBV6-5 | CASSPKGGARQPQHF
15 | TRBV15 | CATVPGLAGENEQFF